Reported below is one TCR beta chain. The data were produced by immunoSEQ multiplex PCR, yet TCRdb's version contains in-frame clones alone and is incomplete. The sample shows almost 200,000 clones, around 92% of them seen only once. The data were obtained in a study of blood T cell repertoires in COVID-19. The germline CDR1 and CDR2 sequences are SQVTM and ANQGSEA. This CDR3 has 11 residues. The V gene end was trimmed by 6 bases and the J gene end by 5 bases; junction bases not matched to a gene: 1. The sequencing input was PBMCs or T cells enriched from blood (not recorded which). This sequence originates from a young woman who had recovered from COVID-19. The V and J genes are TRBV29-1 and TRBJ1-2; 9 bases are a match to TRBD1. The chain's CDR3 is CSVDRGYGYTF. The CDR3 DNA sequence: TGCAGCGTAGACAGGGGGTATGGCTACACCTTC.